Sequencing of this T cell receptor beta chain was carried out in a study of T cells after posttransplantation cyclophosphamide. About this clone itself: Its cognate antigen is unknown.

Here immunoSEQ multiplex PCR was the method, and the copy in TCRdb shows in-frame clones only, minus some. The sample records about 46,000 clones, approximately 90% being singletons. Study observations and caveats: Recipient CMV seropositivity and CMV reactivation strongly tracked TRB clonality. Blood and skin or GI T cell repertoires showed limited TRB overlap.

The material sequenced was PBMCs. The TCR originated in a woman between 50 and 59 years old in good health and a related stem cell transplant donor.

CDR3 amino acids: CASSATGLGTEAFF. CDR3 in DNA: TGTGCCAGCAGCGCGACAGGACTAGGCACTGAAGCTTTCTTT. The chain employs TRBV9 and TRBJ1-1, with D maybe TRBD1 (6 bases). V lost 3 bases and J lost 4, with 13 bases in between. Germline V gene data show CDR1 as SGDLS and CDR2 as YYNGEE. This CDR3 is 14 amino acids long.